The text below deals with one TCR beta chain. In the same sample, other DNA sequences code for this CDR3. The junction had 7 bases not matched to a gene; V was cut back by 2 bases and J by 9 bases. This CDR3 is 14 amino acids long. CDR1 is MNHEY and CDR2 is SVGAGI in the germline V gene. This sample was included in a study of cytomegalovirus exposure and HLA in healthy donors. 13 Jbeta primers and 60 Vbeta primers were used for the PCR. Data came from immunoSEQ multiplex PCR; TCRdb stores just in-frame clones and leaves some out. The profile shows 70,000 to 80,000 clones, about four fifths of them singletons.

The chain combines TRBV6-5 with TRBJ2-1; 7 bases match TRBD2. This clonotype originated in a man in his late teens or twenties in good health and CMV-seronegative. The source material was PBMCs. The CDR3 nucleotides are TGTGCCAGCAGTTACACGGGCGGGAGTTTTGAGCAGTTCTTC. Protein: CASSYTGGSFEQFF.